A selection of T cell receptor beta chains follows, all from one sample in a study of cytomegalovirus exposure and HLA in healthy donors. Using immunoSEQ multiplex PCR, the repertoire was profiled, and TCRdb retains in-frame clones only, with some absent. This sample has some 150,000 clones, with nearly 80% found just once. Sequenced material: PBMCs. The source of these receptors is a woman under 40 in good health and CMV-seronegative. Both conserved end residues are part of each CDR3. The D gene is left open where the match is weak. Size tells how often a clone was seen (once, few, many) or the class of an expanded clone, and some rows leave it out.

d_call	clone_size	v_call	j_call	cdr3_nt	cdr3_aa
-	-	TRBV19	TRBJ2-3	TGTGCCAGTAGTATAGGTAGGGGAGATACGCAGTATTTT	CASSIGRGDTQYF
TRBD2	-	TRBV2	TRBJ2-1	TGTGCCAGCGGAGGCGGGGGGGTTAATGAGCAGTTCTTC	CASGGGGVNEQFF
-	-	TRBV6-5	TRBJ1-5	TGTGCCAGCAGTAACTCTCTCAGAAATAGCAATCAGCCCCAGCATTTT	CASSNSLRNSNQPQHF
-	few	TRBV10-1	TRBJ1-3	TGCGCCAGCAGTGCGGGTCGCGCTGGAAACACCATATATTTT	CASSAGRAGNTIYF
TRBD2	-	TRBV9	TRBJ2-1	TGTGCCAGCAGCGTAGGGTCTAGCGGGGGGCACAATGAGCAGTTCTTC	CASSVGSSGGHNEQFF
TRBD1	-	TRBV15	TRBJ2-7	TGTGCCACCAGCAGAGACTCCGGGACAGGGCAGCGCTTC	CATSRDSGTGQRF
TRBD2	-	TRBV10-2	TRBJ2-7	TGCGCCACCCGACTAGCGGGGGTCGAGCAGTACTTC	CATRLAGVEQYF
TRBD1	-	TRBV27	TRBJ2-7	TGTGCCAGCAGTCCCTCGACAGGGCCGGACGAGCAGTACTTC	CASSPSTGPDEQYF
-	-	TRBV5-1	TRBJ2-5	TGCGCCAGCAGCTTGGGACACCGTCAAGAGACCCAGTACTTC	CASSLGHRQETQYF
TRBD1	-	TRBV4-1	TRBJ1-2	TGCGCCAGCAGCCACTGGACAGGGTTCTATGGCTACACCTTC	CASSHWTGFYGYTF